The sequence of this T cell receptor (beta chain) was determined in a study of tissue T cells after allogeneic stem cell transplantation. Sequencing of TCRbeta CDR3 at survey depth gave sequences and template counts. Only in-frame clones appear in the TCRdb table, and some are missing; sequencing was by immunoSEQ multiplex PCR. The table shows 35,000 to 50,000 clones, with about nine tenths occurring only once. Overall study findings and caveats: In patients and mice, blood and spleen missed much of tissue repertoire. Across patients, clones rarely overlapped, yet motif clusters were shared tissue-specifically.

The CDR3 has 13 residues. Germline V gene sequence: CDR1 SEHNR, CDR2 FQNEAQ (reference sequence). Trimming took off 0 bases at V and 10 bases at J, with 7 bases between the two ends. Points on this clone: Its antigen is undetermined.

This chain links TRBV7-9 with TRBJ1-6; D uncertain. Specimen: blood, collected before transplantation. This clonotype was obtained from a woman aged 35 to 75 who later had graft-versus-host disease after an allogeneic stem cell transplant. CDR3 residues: CASSLAEESPLHF. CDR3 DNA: TGTGCCAGCAGCTTAGCGGAGGAATCACCCCTCCACTTT.